Listed here are 16 T cell receptor beta chains from one sample, sequenced in a study of metastatic and nonmetastatic thyroid tumors. TCRdb called clones again from the PCR reads with MiXCR. Found here are 39,000 or so clones, about 45% of them singletons; the top ten hold roughly 24%. Patients had received no treatment of any kind before thyroid surgery. Specimen: tumor tissue. Receptors originate from a male donor with papillary thyroid cancer or a benign thyroid nodule (not recorded which). Some clones in this sample may be carry-over from other donors' samples.

The CDR3 DNA follows: TGCAGTGCTAGCTTCTACAGGGACTCGGCTTTCTTT. Translating gives CSASFYRDSAFF. This chain uses TRBV20-1 with TRBJ1-1; tentatively, D is TRBD1 (6 bases). V lost 3 bases, J lost 11 bases, and 16 bases lay in between. This CDR3 comprises 12 residues. Looked up from germline, CDR1 is DFQATT and CDR2 is SNEGSKA (reference sequence).

This clone was observed once. The chain carries TRBV5-4 and TRBJ1-3; 9 bases line up with TRBD1. Germline V gene lookup returns CDR1 SGHNT and CDR2 YYREEE (reference sequence). The CDR3 sequence is 15 residues long. The trim removed 3 bases at V and 2 bases at J, leaving 3 bases unmatched. The CDR3 nucleotides read TGTGCCAGCAGCTCACGGACAGGGGCTGGAAACACCATATATTTT. It encodes CASSSRTGAGNTIYF.

V usage is TRBV11-1 and J usage is TRBJ2-2, with 10 bases aligning to TRBD2. CDR1 SGHAT and CDR2 FQDESV come from the germline V gene (reference sequence). V shed 4 bases and J 6 bases; nucleotides not matched to a gene: 11. The length of the CDR3 is 17 residues. The CDR3 protein is CASSSRAASGRSGELFF. The CDR3 coding sequence is TGTGCCAGCAGCTCCAGGGCCGCTAGCGGGAGATCCGGGGAGCTGTTTTTT.

This CDR3 reads CASSPPKGSEGTGELFF. The CDR3 DNA sequence: TGTGCCAGCTCACCACCGAAAGGGTCGGAGGGAACCGGGGAGCTGTTTTTT. The rearrangement links TRBV18 to TRBJ2-2, with a possible D match to TRBD2 (6 bases). The V and J ends lost 0 bases and 5 bases respectively, with 16 bases between them. Germline V gives CDR1 KGHSH, CDR2 LQKENI. The CDR3 runs 17 residues.

The chain has TRBV5-1 and TRBJ1-1, with D tentatively TRBD1 (6 bases). V was trimmed by 5 bases and J by 6 bases, leaving 11 bases between them. The CDR3 runs 12 residues. Per the germline V gene, CDR1 is SGHRS and CDR2 is YFSETQ. The CDR3 region is CASSLQGPEAFF. CDR3 nucleotide sequence: TGCGCCAGCAGTTTACAGGGTCCTGAAGCTTTCTTT.

This clone is labeled medium-sized. The CDR3 nucleotides are TGCGCCAGCAGCCAAGATGGTTCCGGGCTCCAAGAGACCCAGTACTTC. The encoded protein is CASSQDGSGLQETQYF. V gene TRBV4-1 combines with J gene TRBJ2-5; no reliable D call. V lost 0 bases and J 1 base, leaving 12 bases between the germline ends. Germline V CDR1 and CDR2: MGHRA, YSYEKL. The CDR3 loop spans 16 amino acids.

The rearrangement uses TRBV20-1 and TRBJ1-1; TRBD1 matches at 9 bases. The CDR3 spans 14 residues. Germline V gene lookup returns CDR1 DFQATT and CDR2 SNEGSKA (reference sequence). V was clipped by 0 bases and J by 10 bases; unmatched bases: 9. This CDR3 is CSARDEGTGSGAFF. The CDR3, as DNA: TGCAGTGCTAGAGATGAAGGGACAGGGTCCGGAGCTTTCTTT.

The gene calls are TRBV20-1 and TRBJ1-1; no firm D call. V was pared by 2 bases and J by 4 bases, with 11 bases between. The length of the CDR3 is 13 residues. Germline loops: CDR1 DFQATT, CDR2 SNEGSKA (reference sequence). The CDR3 is CSARRPSGTEAFF. The CDR3 nucleotides read TGCAGTGCTAGACGGCCCTCGGGCACTGAAGCTTTCTTT.

This clone was counted only a few times. This chain connects TRBV2 to TRBJ1-3, with D tentatively TRBD1 (6 bases). V shed 1 base and J shed 0 bases, with 13 bases lying between them. There are 17 residues in the CDR3. The germline CDR1 and CDR2 sequences are SNHLY and FYNNEI. CDR3: CASSEEGGGFSGNTIYF. In DNA, the CDR3 is TGTGCCAGCAGTGAAGAGGGGGGAGGCTTCTCTGGAAACACCATATATTTT.

The rearrangement uses TRBV19 and TRBJ1-4, with TRBD1 as a possible D gene (5 bases). Germline values: CDR1 LNHDA, CDR2 SQIVND (reference sequence). V was pared by 3 bases and J by 5 bases, with 13 bases between. This CDR3 has 15 amino acids. CDR3: CASSIQGTGNEKLFF. The CDR3 DNA reads as TGTGCCAGTAGTATTCAGGGAACGGGGAATGAAAAACTGTTTTTT.

CDR3 nucleotide sequence: TGTGCCAGCAGTTCGGCCCTCAATCAGCCCCAGCATTTT. As protein: CASSSALNQPQHF. The J gene is TRBJ1-5, the V gene TRBV3-1; D remains ambiguous. Germline V lookup: CDR1 LGHDT, CDR2 YNNKEL (reference sequence). This CDR3 region has 13 residues. Trimming removed 6 bases from V and 3 bases from J, with 9 bases in between.

This clone came up a few times. V and J are TRBV12-3 or TRBV12-4 and TRBJ2-3, with 7 positions matching TRBD1. Germline trimming cut 5 bases from V and 6 bases from J; bases unmatched to any gene: 11. The CDR3 consists of 15 residues. CDR3 sequence (DNA): TGTGCCAGCAGTCCCCCGGACAGGCCCTATGATACGCAGTATTTT. Encoded protein: CASSPPDRPYDTQYF.

The chain links TRBV2 to TRBJ1-2; perhaps TRBD1 as D (5 bases). V lost 6 bases to trimming and J lost 6 bases, with 20 bases between them. The germline gives CDR1 SNHLY, CDR2 FYNNEI. There are 15 residues in the CDR3. CDR3 sequence reads: CASRRDVSRRDGYTF. CDR3 sequence (DNA): TGTGCCAGCAGGAGGGACGTCTCCCGACGAGATGGCTACACCTTC.

A few counts support this clone. The V and J genes are TRBV11-2 and TRBJ2-7, with D possibly being TRBD1 (6 bases). The ends were cut back, 0 bases at V and 4 bases at J, with 22 bases in the middle. Germline CDR1 is SGHAT and CDR2 is FQNNGV. This CDR3 is built from 18 residues. CDR3 DNA sequence: TGTGCCAGCAGCTTAGATCCATACAGGACAGCAAACAGTTACGAGCAGTACTTC. This translates into CASSLDPYRTANSYEQYF.

V is TRBV18 and J is TRBJ2-1; the D is unclear. CDR1 is KGHSH, CDR2 LQKENI, per germline. Trimming took 3 bases from V and 6 from J, leaving 15 bases between them. The CDR3 spans 15 residues. This chain's CDR3 is CASSPDDGRRNEQFF. CDR3 DNA: TGTGCCAGCTCACCGGACGATGGACGCCGCAATGAGCAGTTCTTC.

This clone was recorded a few times. A much larger clone differs by one base, so this may be a read error. As DNA, the CDR3 is TGTGCCAGTATTATGGGGCACACCGGGGAGCTGTTTTTT. This encodes CASIMGHTGELFF. The J gene is TRBJ2-2, the V gene TRBV19; tentative D call: TRBD1 (5 bases). Germline V gene data show CDR1 as LNHDA and CDR2 as SQIVND (reference sequence). This CDR3 region has 13 residues. V was trimmed by 7 bases and J by 3 bases, leaving 9 bases between them.